This record concerns one T cell receptor beta chain sequence. This clone was seen just once. The specificity of this receptor is unknown. Per-base quality was not reported, and no clone a single base away is much larger than it. These data come from a study of CD8+ T cells in alopecia areata (dated by TCRdb to 2016 to 2019). General notes on the study: The treated patients took part in an open-label pilot trial in which moderate-to-severe alopecia areata was treated with oral tofacitinib at 5 to 10 mg twice daily. In both human patients and the C3H/HeJ mouse model, the study applied high-throughput TCRbeta sequencing to look at T cell clonal expansion in alopecia areata. immunoSEQ multiplex PCR using 35 Vbeta forward primers and 13 Jbeta reverse primers was used to amplify TCRbeta CDR3 regions. Scalp clonality was compared across normal scalp (n=4), patchy alopecia areata scalp (n=8), and alopecia totalis/universalis scalp (n=8). Patients stayed on tofacitinib for 6 to 18 months and then had 6 months of follow-up off drug so that delayed response and recurrence could be assessed. The RNA source kit depended on sample type: the PAXgene miRNA kit for fixed scalp, the miRNeasy kit for PBMCs, and the RNeasy kit for mouse skin. On the human side, TCRbeta sequencing was run on scalp tissue and on sorted CD4+ and CD8+ peripheral blood T cells from healthy controls and from alopecia areata patients with either patchy or totalis/universalis disease. Biopsies were taken from tofacitinib-treated patients at baseline and at 4 and 24 weeks of treatment, and a later scalp biopsy was taken in several of the tofacitinib-treated patients. The SALT score, which quantifies the percentage of affected scalp surface area, was used to measure disease severity in treated patients. What the study reported, not specific to this receptor: Compared with normal scalp, lesional scalp, particularly in alopecia totalis/universalis, had higher clonality and more expanded CD8+ clones, which suggests antigenic drive. Because the treated cohort was small and had only one nonresponder, larger studies are needed to examine links between baseline CD8+ expansion and response. During tofacitinib treatment, many expanded lesional clones remained in scalp and blood, and this persistence may partly explain relapse after treatment is stopped. Shared TCR sequences between patients were less evident than in mice, which may be partly attributable to HLA diversity in the patient population. Scalp TCR repertoire analysis is complicated because resident alphabeta T cells in normal human skin are also sequenced, whereas mouse skin is dominated by gammadelta T cells. With tofacitinib, both scalp clonality and the number of expanded CD8+ clones among the top 100 scalp clones went down significantly.

The time point label, as the study defines it: roughly 24 weeks on oral tofacitinib. This sample's treatment or condition label indicates: oral pan-JAK inhibitor, 5-10 mg twice daily. Lesional scalp punch biopsies and peripheral blood were obtained from alopecia areata patients. After PBMCs were isolated by density centrifugation and stained for CD3, CD4 and CD8, a FACSAria was used to sort CD4+ and CD8+ T cells. The method was the immunoSEQ multiplex PCR assay. RNA was extracted from all samples and reverse transcribed into cDNA as template for TCR sequencing. First-strand cDNA was synthesized using SuperScript III with a 2:1 mix of oligo-dT and random hexamers. A synthetic immune receptor repertoire was used to gauge amplification bias, and whatever bias remained was removed computationally. Per the authors' processing: Raw reads were preprocessed to remove errors, and CDR3 was defined according to IMGT conventions as the region from the conserved cysteine to phenylalanine. Clonality was computed by normalizing Shannon entropy by log2 of the number of productive unique TCRs and subtracting the result from 1. CD4 or CD8 identity of scalp clones was inferred by cross-referencing scalp TCRbeta sequences with sorted blood CD4 and CD8 repertoires. Not all clones reach the TCRdb copy of this immuneACCESS table, which keeps in-frame sequences only. Checked studies attribute under half of the gap to unresolved V genes and leave the rest unexplained. D and trimming were read from the DNA, whereas the V and J calls and clone size are those reported in that table. Within this sample are 75,000 to 80,000 clones, with approximately 70% of them counted one time only. The leading ten clones occupy 23% of the sample.

The CDR3 measures 15 amino acids from cysteine to phenylalanine. Only the CDR3 region is kept as DNA, spanning 45 bases read in frame from base 1. The germline V gene (reference sequence) yields GTSNPN for CDR1 and SVGIG for CDR2. V ends up 6 bases short and J 1 base short, with an unmatched junction base count of 10. This receptor chain uses TRBV30 and TRBJ2-5; the central 8 bases match TRBD2. The receptor's source is a human donor with alopecia areata. The sequencing used CD8+ T cells sorted from blood, collected at week 24, from a patient treated with tofacitinib. The DNA sequence is given as TGTGCCTGTCTTGGCGGGGGGCTCTTCCAAGAGACCCAGTACTTC. Its protein reads: CACLGGGLFQETQYF.